This is a list of T cell receptor beta chains from one sample in a study of cytomegalovirus exposure and HLA in healthy donors. TCRdb's table, derived via immunoSEQ multiplex PCR, lists solely in-frame clones and lacks some. The table records around 100,000 clones, around 80% of them present only once. The sequencing input was PBMCs. The receptors shown here come from a female donor in good health and CMV-seropositive. The CDR3 runs from the conserved cysteine through the conserved F or W. Fields, in order: J gene, clone size, V gene, D gene, CDR3 protein, CDR3 DNA. A D gene is named only where the DNA matches it firmly. Part of the rows lack a size; the others show once, few, many or a class for expanded clones.

>TRBJ2-7|-|TRBV15|-
CATSRGAEQYF
TGTGCCACCAGCAGGGGCGCCGAGCAGTACTTC
>TRBJ1-1|-|TRBV28|-
CASSFREGTEAFF
TGTGCCAGCAGTTTCAGGGAGGGCACTGAAGCTTTCTTT
>TRBJ2-3|-|TRBV5-4|TRBD1
CASSLQGTDTQYF
TGTGCCAGCAGCCTACAGGGGACGGATACGCAGTATTTT
>TRBJ1-6|few|TRBV7-2|-
CASSSQGPNNSPLHF
TGTGCCAGCAGCTCGCAGGGCCCTAATAATTCACCCCTCCACTTT
>TRBJ2-1|few|TRBV18|-
CASSPQAADYNEQFF
TGTGCCAGCTCACCACAAGCGGCGGATTACAATGAGCAGTTCTTC
>TRBJ2-7|-|TRBV4-2|-
CASSQDSQRRYEQYF
TGTGCCAGCAGCCAAGATAGTCAGCGCCGCTACGAGCAGTACTTC
>TRBJ2-7|-|TRBV28|TRBD2
CASRQTSGRSYEQYF
TGTGCCAGCAGGCAAACTAGCGGGAGGAGCTACGAGCAGTACTTC
>TRBJ1-5|few|TRBV12-5|-
CASGSSYQPQHF
TGTGCTAGTGGTTCCTCCTATCAGCCCCAGCATTTT
>TRBJ2-7|-|TRBV28|-
CASSFLAGAYEQYF
TGTGCCAGCAGTTTCCTCGCCGGGGCCTACGAGCAGTACTTC
>TRBJ2-7|few|TRBV7-8|-
CASSLTLSAYEQYF
TGTGCCAGCAGCTTAACTCTGAGCGCCTACGAGCAGTACTTC
>TRBJ1-1|-|TRBV5-1|TRBD1
CASSQQGASVTEAFF
TGCGCCAGCAGCCAACAGGGGGCAAGTGTCACTGAAGCTTTCTTT
>TRBJ1-1|-|TRBV18|-
CKTVPGGTEAFF
TGTAAGACTGTTCCGGGAGGCACTGAAGCTTTCTTT
>TRBJ1-6|-|TRBV19|-
CASSIVGYNSPLHF
TGTGCCAGTAGTATCGTCGGGTATAATTCACCCCTCCACTTT
>TRBJ2-7|-|TRBV28|-
CASSSTKQYEQYF
TGTGCCAGCAGTTCGACAAAACAATACGAGCAGTACTTC
>TRBJ1-1|few|TRBV27|TRBD1
CASSFDRGPSSGTEAFF
TGTGCCAGCAGTTTTGACAGGGGGCCGTCAAGTGGCACTGAAGCTTTCTTT
>TRBJ2-7|-|TRBV6-5|-
CASSSPSPPYEQYF
TGTGCCAGCAGCTCCCCGAGTCCCCCCTACGAGCAGTACTTC
>TRBJ2-7|-|TRBV29-1|TRBD2
CSATSGGYEQYF
TGCAGCGCTACTAGCGGTGGCTACGAGCAGTACTTC
>TRBJ2-1|-|TRBV9|TRBD2
CASSVASGGPNEQFF
TGTGCCAGCAGCGTAGCCTCGGGAGGGCCTAATGAGCAGTTCTTC
>TRBJ2-1|-|TRBV15|-
CATSRVGGNSYNEQFF
TGTGCCACCAGCAGAGTAGGCGGGAATTCCTACAATGAGCAGTTCTTC
>TRBJ2-7|once|TRBV23-1|TRBD1
CASSQSRRLTGKNYEQYF
TGCGCCAGCAGTCAATCGAGACGGCTGACAGGGAAAAACTACGAGCAGTACTTC
>TRBJ2-7|-|TRBV18|TRBD2
CASTEPPGGDKSYEQYF
TGTGCCAGCACCGAACCCCCCGGGGGGGACAAATCCTACGAGCAGTACTTC
>TRBJ1-1|-|TRBV10-3|TRBD1
CAISRTGENTEAFF
TGTGCCATCAGCAGGACAGGGGAAAACACTGAAGCTTTCTTT
>TRBJ2-3|-|TRBV6-1|-
CASSERGSSHYTQYF
TGTGCCAGCAGTGAACGGGGGAGTTCACACTATACGCAGTATTTT
>TRBJ1-6|-|TRBV7-8|TRBD1
CASSTNRGQGSPLHF
TGTGCCAGCAGCACCAACAGGGGGCAGGGTTCACCCCTCCACTTT
>TRBJ1-5|few|TRBV30|-
CAWSAMGGEENQPQHF
TGTGCCTGGAGTGCGATGGGGGGAGAAGAAAATCAGCCCCAGCATTTT
>TRBJ1-5|-|TRBV27|TRBD1
CASRQGQGSGQPQHF
TGTGCCAGCCGTCAGGGACAGGGGTCGGGTCAGCCCCAGCATTTT
>TRBJ2-7|few|TRBV2|-
CASSTQGLPYEQYF
TGTGCCAGCAGTACCCAGGGGCTTCCCTACGAGCAGTACTTC
>TRBJ1-1|-|TRBV9|-
CASSDSSRGTEAFF
TGTGCCAGCAGCGATTCGTCTCGGGGCACTGAAGCTTTCTTT
>TRBJ2-7|few|TRBV5-1|-
CASSLPIEGGNEQYF
TGCGCCAGCAGCCTCCCCATCGAAGGCGGGAACGAGCAGTACTTC
>TRBJ1-2|-|TRBV19|TRBD1
CASNRRQGNYGYTF
TGTGCCAGTAACCGAAGACAGGGCAACTATGGCTACACCTTC
>TRBJ2-1|-|TRBV28|TRBD2
CASTSSGRYEQFF
TGTGCCAGCACTTCTAGCGGGAGGTATGAGCAGTTCTTC
>TRBJ2-3|-|TRBV29-1|TRBD2
CSVRASGGAGPDTQYF
TGCAGCGTTCGGGCTAGCGGGGGGGCCGGGCCAGATACGCAGTATTTT
>TRBJ1-1|-|TRBV27|-
CASSFTRGSEAFF
TGTGCCAGCAGTTTCACCCGGGGTTCTGAAGCTTTCTTT
>TRBJ2-3|-|TRBV2|-
CAGRRIDTQYF
TGTGCCGGGAGACGGATTGATACGCAGTATTTT
>TRBJ1-2|-|TRBV16|TRBD1
CASSPDRDYGYTF
TGTGCCAGCAGCCCGGACAGGGACTATGGCTACACCTTC
>TRBJ2-1|-|TRBV28|TRBD1
CASRLLMRTGRFRNEQFF
TGTGCCAGCAGACTCTTGATGCGGACAGGGAGGTTTAGGAATGAGCAGTTCTTC
>TRBJ2-7|-|TRBV7-9|TRBD2
CASSLVGGLAGHEQYF
TGTGCCAGCAGCTTAGTGGGGGGACTAGCTGGCCACGAGCAGTACTTC
>TRBJ1-2|-|TRBV6-1|TRBD1
CASSEWETGRDTF
TGTGCCAGCAGTGAATGGGAGACAGGGCGCGACACCTTC
>TRBJ1-2|-|TRBV19|-
CASSKADRRGGYTF
TGTGCCAGTAGTAAAGCAGACCGGAGAGGAGGCTACACCTTC
>TRBJ2-7|-|TRBV6-6|-
CASSYPPAGSEQYF
TGTGCCAGCAGTTACCCCCCGGCGGGATCCGAGCAGTACTTC
>TRBJ2-1|-|TRBV28|-
CASSSPPNEQFF
TGTGCCAGCAGTTCCCCTCCGAATGAGCAGTTCTTC
>TRBJ1-2|-|TRBV7-2|-
CASSLGSELNYGYTF
TGTGCCAGCAGCTTAGGGTCGGAGCTTAACTATGGCTACACCTTC
>TRBJ1-1|-|TRBV18|-
CASSLSGILTEAFF
TGTGCCAGCTCCCTCTCAGGGATCTTGACTGAAGCTTTCTTT
>TRBJ2-3|-|TRBV19|-
CASSMQQTDTQYF
TGTGCCAGTAGTATGCAACAGACAGATACGCAGTATTTT
>TRBJ2-1|-|TRBV11-3|-
CASSLAGTTGRLHNEQFF
TGTGCCAGCAGCTTAGCAGGTACGACGGGGAGATTACACAATGAGCAGTTCTTC
>TRBJ2-1|few|TRBV5-1|TRBD2
CASTPGGGGSYNEQFF
TGCGCCAGCACCCCAGGCGGGGGGGGTTCCTACAATGAGCAGTTCTTC